This is a list of T cell receptor beta chains from one sample in a study of beta chain features in type 1 diabetes. This table comes from immunoSEQ multiplex PCR, and its TCRdb copy is limited to in-frame clones, with some not included. The table records approximately 400,000 clones, roughly 16% of them present only once. Sequencing was done on a sample of naive CD4+ T cells from blood. These receptors originate from a woman under 30 in good health. The CDR3 runs from the conserved cysteine through the conserved F or W. The D gene is left open where the match is weak. A clone size is listed for some rows: how often the clone was seen (once, few, many), or a class if it is expanded.

length: 14; J: TRBJ1-1; V: TRBV7-9; D: NA; size: NA; DNA: TGTGCCAGCTCCAGGAGGCCCCCTAACACTGAAGCTTTCTTT; CDR3: CASSRRPPNTEAFF
length: 16; J: TRBJ1-1; V: TRBV4-3; D: NA; size: NA; DNA: TGCGCCAGCAGCCAAGAATCTATCCGGGGGAATGCTGAAGCTTTCTTT; CDR3: CASSQESIRGNAEAFF
length: 16; J: TRBJ2-1; V: TRBV7-3; D: NA; size: NA; DNA: TGTGCCAGCAGCTTAGATGCGGCCCCTGCTTACAATGAGCAGTTCTTC; CDR3: CASSLDAAPAYNEQFF
length: 16; J: TRBJ1-2; V: TRBV30; D: TRBD1; size: NA; DNA: TGTGCCTGGATGTCCGGACGGACAGGGATATACTATGGCTACACCTTC; CDR3: CAWMSGRTGIYYGYTF
length: 15; J: TRBJ2-1; V: TRBV10-2; D: NA; size: few; DNA: TGCGCCAGCAGTGAGTCGAGGGGCGGGACTCGCCGAAGGTTCTTC; CDR3: CASSESRGGTRRRFF
length: 11; J: TRBJ2-7; V: TRBV28; D: NA; size: few; DNA: TGTGCCAGCAGTTTCAGGTACGAGCAGTACTTC; CDR3: CASSFRYEQYF
length: 15; J: TRBJ2-5; V: TRBV25-1; D: NA; size: NA; DNA: TGTGCCAGCAGTGGACAGTCCCGGACCCAAGAGACCCAGTACTTC; CDR3: CASSGQSRTQETQYF
length: 16; J: TRBJ2-7; V: TRBV23-1; D: TRBD2; size: few; DNA: TGCGCCAGCAGCCACCCCCGAGTAGCGGGGACCTACGAGCAGTACTTC; CDR3: CASSHPRVAGTYEQYF
length: 12; J: TRBJ1-2; V: TRBV30; D: NA; size: few; DNA: TGTGCCTGGAGACGGGGAAACTATGGCTACACCTTC; CDR3: CAWRRGNYGYTF
length: 15; J: TRBJ1-5; V: TRBV5-1; D: NA; size: few; DNA: TGCGCCAGCAGCCGGGAGGGGAGCCGCAATCAGCCCCAGCATTTT; CDR3: CASSREGSRNQPQHF
length: 17; J: TRBJ2-1; V: TRBV29-1; D: NA; size: few; DNA: TGCAGCGTCAGGAGGGAAGGGGTTACGTCCTCCTACAATGAGCAGTTCTTC; CDR3: CSVRREGVTSSYNEQFF
length: 14; J: TRBJ2-5; V: TRBV29-1; D: TRBD2; size: few; DNA: TGCAGCGTTGGACGAGCGGGAGCGCGAGAGACCCAGTACTTC; CDR3: CSVGRAGARETQYF
length: 13; J: TRBJ2-7; V: TRBV29-1; D: NA; size: NA; DNA: TGCAGCGTTCTGACTAGAGTTGGGCGCGAGCAGTACTTC; CDR3: CSVLTRVGREQYF
length: 15; J: TRBJ1-1; V: TRBV30; D: TRBD1; size: NA; DNA: TGTGCCTGGAGACCCTTCGACAGGGGGCATACTGAAGCTTTCTTT; CDR3: CAWRPFDRGHTEAFF
length: 11; J: TRBJ2-4; V: TRBV19; D: NA; size: NA; DNA: TGTGCCAGGGCATGGGCGGGTCCCCAGTACTTC; CDR3: CARAWAGPQYF
length: 16; J: TRBJ2-6; V: TRBV7-9; D: NA; size: NA; DNA: TGTGCCAGCGGCCCCCGAGGGGGATCTGGGGCCAACGTCCTGACTTTC; CDR3: CASGPRGGSGANVLTF
length: 16; J: TRBJ2-5; V: TRBV5-1; D: TRBD2; size: few; DNA: TGCGCCAGCAGCCTTGGGACTAGTGGATCAACCGAGACCCAGTACTTC; CDR3: CASSLGTSGSTETQYF
length: 13; J: TRBJ1-1; V: TRBV13; D: NA; size: few; DNA: TGTGCCAGCAGCTCATCAGTGAACACTGAAGCTTTCTTT; CDR3: CASSSSVNTEAFF
length: 15; J: TRBJ1-5; V: TRBV10-3; D: NA; size: few; DNA: TGTGCCACGGGACAACAACTGGAGAGCAATCAGCCCCAGCATTTT; CDR3: CATGQQLESNQPQHF
length: 12; J: TRBJ1-4; V: TRBV30; D: NA; size: few; DNA: TGTGCCTATGCGAGACTAGGGGAAAAACTGTTTTTT; CDR3: CAYARLGEKLFF
length: 13; J: TRBJ2-1; V: TRBV2; D: NA; size: NA; DNA: TGTGCCAGCAGTGAAACCGGGGACAATGAGCAGTTCTTC; CDR3: CASSETGDNEQFF
length: 15; J: TRBJ2-3; V: TRBV5-1; D: TRBD1; size: NA; DNA: TGCGCCAGCAGCTTACAGGGGGATGGCACAGATACGCAGTATTTT; CDR3: CASSLQGDGTDTQYF
length: 15; J: TRBJ2-7; V: TRBV28; D: NA; size: NA; DNA: TGTGCCAGCAGTTTGGGGGGGGCCCAGATCTACGAGCAGTACTTC; CDR3: CASSLGGAQIYEQYF
length: 15; J: TRBJ2-1; V: TRBV6-5; D: NA; size: NA; DNA: TGTGCCAGCAGTTACGAGCGAGTTCTCTACAATGAGCAGTTCTTC; CDR3: CASSYERVLYNEQFF
length: 13; J: TRBJ1-5; V: TRBV6-1; D: NA; size: few; DNA: TGTGCCAGCAGTGAAAACGGTAATCAGCCCCAGCATTTT; CDR3: CASSENGNQPQHF
length: 16; J: TRBJ2-1; V: TRBV27; D: TRBD1; size: NA; DNA: TGTGCCAGCAGTTTACTTAAGGGACAGGGAGGCAATGAGCAGTTCTTC; CDR3: CASSLLKGQGGNEQFF
length: 17; J: TRBJ2-5; V: TRBV5-1; D: TRBD2; size: NA; DNA: TGCGCCAGCAGCTTGTTCGCGCTAGCGGGGGATCAAGAGACCCAGTACTTC; CDR3: CASSLFALAGDQETQYF
length: 17; J: TRBJ2-3; V: TRBV5-6; D: NA; size: few; DNA: TGTGCCAGCAGTACCGAGAAGGGCTGGACTAGCACAGATACGCAGTATTTT; CDR3: CASSTEKGWTSTDTQYF
length: 12; J: TRBJ2-5; V: TRBV6-6; D: NA; size: NA; DNA: TGTGCCACCCGGACAGCTCAAGAGACCCAGTACTTC; CDR3: CATRTAQETQYF
length: 15; J: TRBJ2-3; V: TRBV7-9; D: TRBD2; size: few; DNA: TGTGCCAGCAGCTTAGCACTAGCGGGAGCAGATACGCAGTATTTT; CDR3: CASSLALAGADTQYF
length: 16; J: TRBJ1-3; V: TRBV28; D: NA; size: few; DNA: TGTGCCAGCAGTTTAACGGACAGATACTCTGGAAACACCATATATTTT; CDR3: CASSLTDRYSGNTIYF